The TCR beta chain described here comes from a study of early T cells in non-severe SARS-CoV-2 infection. Study in general: The study sequenced bulk RNA from unsorted whole blood, with chains unpaired.

Whole-study results and caveats: Anti-spike CD8 responses were favored in VDJdb matching, and private and CD4 specificities were missed.

This clonotype was seen a handful of times. Its specificity is not known. Individual cDNA molecules received unique molecular identifiers during library preparation. TCRdb reanalysed the 5' RACE reads using MiXCR and keeps one entry per CDR3 protein. Among roughly 120,000 distinct CDR3 sequences listed, about 15% were seen once. The CDR3 totals 15 residues. From germline, CDR1 is SGHKS and CDR2 YYEKEE (reference sequence). The V segment lost 0 bases and the J segment 2 bases; nucleotides outside the gene matches: 2. The receptor was derived from an adult who was a healthcare worker with PCR-confirmed SARS-CoV-2 infection or an uninfected control (not recorded which). Sequenced: whole blood. The chain couples TRBV5-5 to TRBJ2-1, with 7 bases aligning to TRBD1. DNA of the CDR3: TGTGCCAGCAGCTTGGAACAGGGGACCTACAATGAGCAGTTCTTC. It yields the protein CASSLEQGTYNEQFF.